These 9 T cell receptor beta chains came from one sample sequenced in a study of CD8 T cells in Susac syndrome. With random hexamers, reverse transcription was performed on about 0.5 to 1 ug of RNA. TCRdb reanalysed the immunoSEQ multiplex PCR reads using MiXCR and keeps one entry per CDR3 protein. The data show 65,000 to 80,000 distinct CDR3 sequences, roughly nine tenths seen once. The sequencing sample was made of CD8+ T cells from PBMCs. The receptors were gathered from a human donor with multiple sclerosis.

CDR3 sequence reads: CSTLGTRWNNEQFF. The CDR3 bases are TGCAGTACTCTAGGGACTAGATGGAACAATGAGCAGTTCTTC. The rearrangement uses TRBV29-1 and TRBJ2-1, with 8 bases fitting TRBD2. CDR1 is SQVTM and CDR2 is ANQGSEA in the germline V gene. CDR3 length: 14 amino acids.

This clonotype came up once. The chain couples TRBV5-6 to TRBJ2-1; 8 bases agree with TRBD1. V gave up 0 bases and J gave up 1 base; unmatched junction bases: 6. This CDR3 spans 17 amino acids. Looked up from germline, CDR1 is SGHDT and CDR2 is YYEEEE. The CDR3 DNA reads as TGTGCCAGCAGCTTGGCCCCAGGGGGCGGATCCTACAATGAGCAGTTCTTC. Its protein is CASSLAPGGGSYNEQFF.

This clonotype was seen once. V and J are TRBV6-2 or TRBV6-3 and TRBJ2-1; D may be TRBD2 (6 bases). Germline lookup yields CDR1 MNHEY and CDR2 SVGEGT. Trimming removed 8 bases from V and 0 bases from J, with 11 bases in between. The CDR3 consists of 14 residues. The CDR3 DNA reads as TGTGCCAGCGTCCCGGGAGTCTCCTACAATGAGCAGTTCTTC. Protein: CASVPGVSYNEQFF.

The J gene is TRBJ2-1, the V gene TRBV19; the match to TRBD2 covers 11 bases. The germline gives CDR1 LNHDA, CDR2 SQIVND (reference sequence). The J segment lost 2 bases and the V segment lost 7 bases, leaving 10 bases of the junction unmatched. This CDR3 contains 17 residues. CDR3 nucleotides: TGTGCCAGTACTCCGGGACTAGCGGAGACCGCCTACAATGAGCAGTTCTTC. Protein product: CASTPGLAETAYNEQFF.

The chain couples TRBV9 to TRBJ2-1; D is unresolved. Germline CDR1 reads SGDLS; CDR2 reads YYNGEE. V gave up 3 bases and J gave up 6 bases, with 13 bases separating them. The CDR3 has 14 amino acids. The chain's CDR3 is CASSGASRSNEQFF. The DNA for the CDR3 is TGTGCCAGCAGCGGGGCCTCCCGGAGCAATGAGCAGTTCTTC.

V gene TRBV7-3 combines with J gene TRBJ2-3; 7 positions match TRBD2. V dropped 0 bases and J dropped 3; count of bases not matched to a gene: 6. Germline assignment: CDR1 SGHTA and CDR2 FQGTGA. The CDR3 has 16 residues. The CDR3 region has the DNA TGTGCCAGCAGCTTAACGGCTAGCGGCTTGACAGATACGCAGTATTTT. Translating it yields CASSLTASGLTDTQYF.

This chain joins TRBV7-6 and TRBJ2-1; possibly TRBD1 or TRBD2 for D (6 bases each). The germline gives CDR1 SGHVS, CDR2 FNYEAQ. Trimming removed 7 bases at V and 0 bases at J, with 16 bases between. The length of the CDR3 is 16 residues. In DNA, the CDR3 is TGTGCCAGCACCCAGGGGACTGTAAGCTCCTACAATGAGCAGTTCTTC. Protein sequence: CASTQGTVSSYNEQFF. Full variable domain (rest looked up from reference TRBV7-6 and TRBJ2-1): GAGVSQSPRYKVTKRGQDVALRCDPISGHVSLYWYRQALGQGPEFLTYFNYEAQQDKSGLPNDRFSAERPEGSISTLTIQRTEQRDSAMYRCASTQGTVSSYNEQFFGPGTRLTVL.

The V call is TRBV13, the J call TRBJ1-1; D ambiguous. Trimming left V 0 bases short and J 6 bases short, with 17 bases between. There are 16 residues in the CDR3. Germline V lookup: CDR1 PRHDT, CDR2 FYEKMQ (reference sequence). The CDR3 nucleotides are TGTGCCAGCAGCTTAGGCCCTGGTGGTCGACGGGCTGAAGCTTTCTTT. It encodes CASSLGPGGRRAEAFF. Full variable domain (outside the CDR3, taken from reference TRBV13 and TRBJ1-1): AAGVIQSPRHLIKEKRETATLKCYPIPRHDTVYWYQQGPGQDPQFLISFYEKMQSDKGSIPDRFSAQQFSDYHSELNMSSLELGDSALYFCASSLGPGGRRAEAFFGQGTRLTVV.

The chain carries TRBV3-1 and TRBJ1-2; D is uncertain. Germline V gene sequence: CDR1 LGHDT, CDR2 YNNKEL (reference sequence). The V and J ends lost 0 bases and 8 bases respectively, with 7 bases between them. This CDR3 has 12 amino acids. This chain's CDR3 is CASSQDRGGYTF. Written as DNA, the CDR3 is TGTGCCAGCAGCCAAGATCGAGGGGGCTACACCTTC.